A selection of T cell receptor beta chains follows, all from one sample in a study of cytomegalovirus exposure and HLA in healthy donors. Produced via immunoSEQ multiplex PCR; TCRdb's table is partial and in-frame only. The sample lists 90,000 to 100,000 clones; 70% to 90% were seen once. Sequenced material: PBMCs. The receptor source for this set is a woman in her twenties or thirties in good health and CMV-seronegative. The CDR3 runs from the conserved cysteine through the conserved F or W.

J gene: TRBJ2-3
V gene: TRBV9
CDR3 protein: CASSFGQGTDTQYF

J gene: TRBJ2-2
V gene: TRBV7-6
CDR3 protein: CASNGKQGQAYTGELFF

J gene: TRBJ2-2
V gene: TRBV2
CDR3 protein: CASGATNSANTGELFF

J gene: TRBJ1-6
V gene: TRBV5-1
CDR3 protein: CASSFSSPGQQGPSPLHF

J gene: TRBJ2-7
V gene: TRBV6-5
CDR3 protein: CASSWGQGGEQYF

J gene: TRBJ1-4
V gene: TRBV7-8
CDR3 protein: CASSKNRAGGLFF

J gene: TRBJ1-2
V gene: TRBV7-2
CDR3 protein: CASSQRQGAYGYTF

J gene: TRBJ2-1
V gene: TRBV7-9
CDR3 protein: CASSFGGSGYNEQFF

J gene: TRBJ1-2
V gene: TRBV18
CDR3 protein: CASSRGSDYDGYTF

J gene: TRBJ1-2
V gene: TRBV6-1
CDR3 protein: CASSEMESSGYTF

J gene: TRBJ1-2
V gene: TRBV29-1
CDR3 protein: CSVGQTGLGYTF

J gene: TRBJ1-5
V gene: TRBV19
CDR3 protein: CASRLDRAANQPQHF

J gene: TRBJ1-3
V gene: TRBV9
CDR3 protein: CASSSPGGNTIYF

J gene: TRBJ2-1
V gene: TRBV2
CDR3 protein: CASSVLTSEGEQFF

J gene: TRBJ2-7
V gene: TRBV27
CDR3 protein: CASRMRGGVYEQYF

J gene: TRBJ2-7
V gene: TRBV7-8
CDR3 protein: CASSLESLQGNEQYF

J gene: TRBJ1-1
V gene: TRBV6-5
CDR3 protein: CASSYSGQGAPTEAFF

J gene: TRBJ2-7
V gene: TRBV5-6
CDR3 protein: CASSLGRGLVQYF

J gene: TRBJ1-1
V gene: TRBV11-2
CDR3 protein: CASSLADTWNTEAFF

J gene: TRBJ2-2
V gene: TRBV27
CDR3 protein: CASSLIMGGRATGELFF

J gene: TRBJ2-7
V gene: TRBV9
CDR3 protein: CASSVGVGLHYEQYF

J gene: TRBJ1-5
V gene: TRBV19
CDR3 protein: CASSLTGVSNQPQHF

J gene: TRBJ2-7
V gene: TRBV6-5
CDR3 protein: CASSYTTGVVDEQYF

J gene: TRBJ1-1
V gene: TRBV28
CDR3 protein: CASPAPGGGYTEAFF

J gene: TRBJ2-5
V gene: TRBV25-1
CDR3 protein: CASSQWAQETQYF

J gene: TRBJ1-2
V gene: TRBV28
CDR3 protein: CASSLAWDRGWLGYGYTF

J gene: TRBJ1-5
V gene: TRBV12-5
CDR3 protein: CASGTGDAHNQPQHF

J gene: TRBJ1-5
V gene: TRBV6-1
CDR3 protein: CASSRGQPQHF

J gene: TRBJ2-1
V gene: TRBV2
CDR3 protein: CASSPQGAGNEQFF

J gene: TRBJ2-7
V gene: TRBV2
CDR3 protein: CASSFPATSGTNNYEQYF

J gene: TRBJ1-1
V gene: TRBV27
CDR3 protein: CASSLLGMNTEAFF

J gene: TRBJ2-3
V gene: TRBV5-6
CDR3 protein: CASSLREGTDTQYF

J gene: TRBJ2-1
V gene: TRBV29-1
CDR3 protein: CSVERGLGANEQFF

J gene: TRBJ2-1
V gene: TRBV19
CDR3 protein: CASSIEIGGYNEQFF

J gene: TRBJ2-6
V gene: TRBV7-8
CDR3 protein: CASSSQTASGANVLTF

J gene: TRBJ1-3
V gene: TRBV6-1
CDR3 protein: CASSEGVSWANSGNTIYF

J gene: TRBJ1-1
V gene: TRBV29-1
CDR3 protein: CSVGREGTEAFF

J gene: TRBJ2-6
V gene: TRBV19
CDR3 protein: CASSRGQSSGANVLTF

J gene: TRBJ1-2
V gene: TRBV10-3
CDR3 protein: CVVAAQGREGYTF

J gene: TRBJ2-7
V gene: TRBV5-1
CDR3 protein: CASNLAGGYEQYF

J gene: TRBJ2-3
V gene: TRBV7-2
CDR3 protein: CASSLKAGVPWDTQYF

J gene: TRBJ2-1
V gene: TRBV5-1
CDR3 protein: CASSLRTMARGGNEQFF

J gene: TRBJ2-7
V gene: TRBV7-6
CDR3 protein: CASSLVADTLYEQYF

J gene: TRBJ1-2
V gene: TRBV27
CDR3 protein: CASSPLDRTNYGYTF

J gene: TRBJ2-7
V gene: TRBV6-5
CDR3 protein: CASSYGGGRSYEQYF

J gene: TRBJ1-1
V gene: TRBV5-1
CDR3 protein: CASSSLGGLTEAFF

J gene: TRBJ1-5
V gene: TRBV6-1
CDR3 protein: CASSDGGLPNQPQHF

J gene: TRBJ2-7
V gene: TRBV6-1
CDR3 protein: CASSLAGELYEQYF

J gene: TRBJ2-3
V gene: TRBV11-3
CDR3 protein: CASSQGLNPVADTQYF

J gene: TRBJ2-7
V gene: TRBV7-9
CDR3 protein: CASSSTGQFTYEQYF

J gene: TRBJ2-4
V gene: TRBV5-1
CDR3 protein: CASSLGLAKNIQYF

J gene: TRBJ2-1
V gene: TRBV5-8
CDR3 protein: CASSLLAGGGEQFF

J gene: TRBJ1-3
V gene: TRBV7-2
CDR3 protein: CASSSMGQISGNTIYF

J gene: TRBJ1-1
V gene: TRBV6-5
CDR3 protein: CASSYSGHLNTEAFF

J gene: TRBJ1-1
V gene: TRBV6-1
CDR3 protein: CASRRVGQGPEAFF